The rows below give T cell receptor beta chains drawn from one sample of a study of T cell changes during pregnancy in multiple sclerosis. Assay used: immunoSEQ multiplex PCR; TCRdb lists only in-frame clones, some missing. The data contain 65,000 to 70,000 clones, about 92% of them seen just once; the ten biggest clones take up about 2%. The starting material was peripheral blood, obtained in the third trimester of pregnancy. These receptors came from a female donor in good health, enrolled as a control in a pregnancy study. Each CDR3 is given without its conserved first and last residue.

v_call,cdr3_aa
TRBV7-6,ASSQYYDSEAEQY
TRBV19,ASSSYSSLIGELF
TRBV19,ASSGAGPYGYT
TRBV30,AWSLGADTQY
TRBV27,ASSSGQGVEAF
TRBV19,ASSSSGDIQPQH
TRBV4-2,ASSGRGYNQPQH
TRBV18,ASSPGAEGTQY
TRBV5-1,ASSSTGTGLGWDEQF
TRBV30,AWRPLSSGRTGELF
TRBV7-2,ASSLGRTEAF
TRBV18,ASSPAVLAGGLNEQY
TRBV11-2,ASSFGTAANEQF
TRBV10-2,ASSESNRGAYEQY
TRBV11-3,ASSLGPGLASEQY
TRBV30,AWSVGGHKF
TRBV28,ASSFGPTREGTNEKLF
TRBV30,AWKTAYGYT
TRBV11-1,ASSTTGVSTDTQY
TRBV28,ASSRVLAGGRNEQF
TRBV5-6,ASSFSGFNPGNTIY
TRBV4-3,ASSLSGLAQQTQY
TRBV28,ASSRLLGLARDYEQY
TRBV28,ASSKPGQPYNTEAF
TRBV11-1,ASSFAGELF
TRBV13,ASSMTSGSYEQY
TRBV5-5,ASSLRSELPQH
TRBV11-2,ASTGVGGMYETQY
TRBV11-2,ASSLRVNTEAF
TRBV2,ASSGFGRETQY
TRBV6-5,ASSYRDRGSYGYT
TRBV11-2,ASSLEPLGAGGPNEQF
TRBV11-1,ASSPRAGTGNIEQY
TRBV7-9,ASSFLSGSQITGELF
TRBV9,ASGGLANSYNEQF
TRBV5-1,ASSLGGTAFYT
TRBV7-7,ASSPLASGGTYNEQF
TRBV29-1,SVEATPGQGRKGGYT
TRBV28,ASSLPGSLWQTQY
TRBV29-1,SVAPGGGNEQF
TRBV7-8,ASSSTNQPQH
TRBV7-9,ASSPLGRQGPGNTIY
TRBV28,ASSVSQTRGYT
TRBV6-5,ASSPQFSYNSPLH
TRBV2,ASSERRGGLGGYT
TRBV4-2,ASSQHQGNTEAF
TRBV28,ASSSGGAATYEQY
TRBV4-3,ASSQAYPAGGEGEY
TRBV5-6,ASSLTHTLWVRDNYGYT
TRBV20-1,SAQTGDEQF
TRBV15,ATSRGGVTVSGNTIY
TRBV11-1,ASSSLVDTQY
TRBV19,ASTRTGVGNQPQH
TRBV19,ASSNGLADTQY
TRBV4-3,ASSRLLAVSTDTQY
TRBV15,ATSRAFAERQETQY
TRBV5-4,ASSLVGGGTSYEQY
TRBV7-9,ASSFVVDNEQF
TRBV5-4,ASTPGGGRGFYNEQF